This TCR beta chain was recorded in a study of cytomegalovirus exposure and HLA in healthy donors. Concerning this clone: As yet, its antigen is unknown.

Some clones are missing from TCRdb's copy, which holds only in-frame ones; the method was immunoSEQ multiplex PCR. The sample contains hundreds of thousands of clones, about 90% of which appear only once. General observations from the study: The study designated fewer than 200 TCR beta chains cytomegalovirus-associated. Reported performance of the classifier showed diagnosis of cytomegalovirus status with high specificity and sensitivity. The CMV antigen specificity of a few CMV-associated chains was confirmed through in vitro analysis.

The CDR3 runs to 14 residues. The V gene's germline CDR1 is MNHEY and CDR2 SMNVEV (reference sequence). Trimming stripped 5 bases from V and 7 bases from J, with 15 bases between. Separation from the approximately 690-subject first cohort characterized the roughly 120-subject validation cohort, to which the donors belonged. The chain is built from TRBV27 and TRBJ1-5; D is possibly TRBD1 (6 bases). This sequence was found in a man aged 18 to 35 in good health and CMV-seropositive. Sequencing was carried out using PBMCs. The CDR3, as DNA: TGTGCCAGCAGTCTCCACAGGGTTGGACAGCCCCAGCATTTT. It codes for CASSLHRVGQPQHF.